This TCR beta chain is drawn from a study of T cells after yellow fever vaccination. TCRdb ran MiXCR on the 5' RACE reads and lists one entry per CDR3 protein. The repertoire holds over 300,000 distinct CDR3 sequences, with approximately 7% as singletons. This clonotype was observed a few times. Germline values: CDR1 MNHEY, CDR2 SVGAGI. The CDR3 loop spans 15 amino acids. Trimming took off 4 bases at V and 3 bases at J, with 15 bases between the two ends. The origin of this receptor is a man between 18 and 29 years old who received the YFV17D yellow fever vaccine. V usage is TRBV6-5 and J usage is TRBJ1-2; D unresolved. Sequences were derived from PBMCs, sampled about 41 days after the first yellow fever vaccination. The CDR3 loop reads CASSSPGLVHYGYTF. The CDR3, as DNA: TGTGCCAGCAGTTCGCCGGGCCTCGTTCACTATGGCTACACCTTC.